This T cell receptor beta chain was captured by sequencing in a study of T cells after yellow fever vaccination (dated by TCRdb to the late 2010s). In the study overall: The SMART-Seq v4 Ultra Low Input RNA kit was used to prepare libraries from fractions with low cell numbers. Bulk TCR alpha and beta repertoires were sequenced longitudinally to track T-cell clones before and after primary and booster YFV17D yellow fever vaccination. Blood samples were taken at several timepoints before and after primary and secondary immunization, and bulk PBMC replicates and cell subsets were isolated. Two healthy male donors, one aged 18 to 30 and one aged 30 to 40 years, made up the cohort. What the authors observed across the whole study: After the booster, most clones that had expanded after primary vaccination were detected again (approximately 96% of CD4 and under 90% of CD8), suggesting broad maintenance of memory. The study included only two donors, which limits how far the findings can be generalized. Compared with the primary T-cell response, the secondary T-cell response was weaker but faster, peaking on day 5 rather than day 15. A small fraction of clonotypes showed up in both the CD4 and CD8 compartments, probably as a result of convergent recombination. Computational filtering was required because FACS-sorted repertoires could contain abundant contaminating clonotypes from the bulk population.

Trimming costs V 6 bases and J 4 bases, and their ends lie 15 bases apart. The CDR3, from cysteine to phenylalanine, totals 14 residues. Only the CDR3 DNA stays, 42 bases, in frame from base 1. From the germline V gene, CDR1 is MDHEN and CDR2 is SYDVKM. In light of the paper, this sample's treatment or condition label describes: live attenuated yellow fever vaccine strain. Two biological replicates of bulk PBMCs were collected at each blood-draw timepoint. PBMCs were isolated from peripheral blood using a standard Ficoll-Paque protocol. TriZol was used to extract RNA from bulk PBMCs, CD4 and CD8 fractions, and dextramer-positive and dextramer-negative fractions. TCR cDNA was synthesized by 5'RACE template switching, which introduced a universal primer site and unique molecular identifiers. Priming of cDNA synthesis was performed from both the TCR alpha and TCR beta constant segments. Library amplification involved two PCR steps, and the second step added sample barcodes and sequencing adapters. Sequencing of libraries was performed on Illumina HiSeq 2500 (2x100 bp) or NovaSeq (2x150 bp). The study's own analysis went as follows. Demultiplexing of reads and collapsing into UMI consensus sequences were performed with MIGEC, and V(D)J alignment was carried out with MiXCR. Using edgeR on replicate PBMC samples, clonotypes were called vaccine-responding if FDR was below 0.01 and the log2 fold change was above 5 up to day 15. Each bulk clonotype was labeled CD4 or CD8 based on which sequenced repertoire, CD4 or CD8, contained the clonotype at higher abundance. TCRdb trimmed public reads at Q25 via fastp, called clones via MiXCR and kept in-frame beta chains. Rows merge per CDR3 protein into single entries with the most common DNA and genes. TCRdb's processing, not the study's, gives the V and J calls here. The sample table shows about 370,000 distinct CDR3 sequences, and around 10% are seen once. Roughly a sixth of the sample rests with the top ten.

A word on this clonotype: Its recognized antigen is unknown. No base quality information exists; no much larger clone differs at one position.

The clonotype originates from a man aged 18 to 35 who received the YFV17D yellow fever vaccine. This receptor chain uses TRBV28 and TRBJ1-2; the D segment cannot be called with confidence. This sample comprised PBMCs, obtained on the day of the first yellow fever vaccination. CDR3 region: CASSERTAFYGYTF. The bases read TGTGCCAGCAGCGAAAGGACGGCCTTCTATGGCTACACCTTC.